The TCR beta chain under discussion was sequenced for a study of blood T cell repertoires in COVID-19. Across the study: The origin of the acute and convalescent COVID-19 samples was the United States, Italy and Spain.

CDR1 MGHDK and CDR2 SYGVNS come from the germline V gene. The ends lost 4 bases at V and 1 base at J; junction bases unmatched: 8. The CDR3 covers 17 residues. Under the authors' procedure: Estimated nucleated cell counts came from reference gene primer amplification. Some clones are missing from TCRdb's copy, which holds only in-frame ones; the method was immunoSEQ multiplex PCR. V and J calls and clone size are given by that table; D and trimming were obtained from the DNA. Of 40,000 to 60,000 clones in the sample, about 85% were seen once. The TCR was taken from a human donor in a cohort sampled during active COVID-19. The V gene is TRBV25-1, the J gene TRBJ1-5, with 9 bases lining up with TRBD1. The sequenced sample was peripheral blood. This chain's CDR3 is CASSGGLGTGSNQPQHF. DNA of the CDR3: TGTGCCAGCAGTGGGGGCCTAGGGACAGGGAGCAATCAGCCCCAGCATTTT.